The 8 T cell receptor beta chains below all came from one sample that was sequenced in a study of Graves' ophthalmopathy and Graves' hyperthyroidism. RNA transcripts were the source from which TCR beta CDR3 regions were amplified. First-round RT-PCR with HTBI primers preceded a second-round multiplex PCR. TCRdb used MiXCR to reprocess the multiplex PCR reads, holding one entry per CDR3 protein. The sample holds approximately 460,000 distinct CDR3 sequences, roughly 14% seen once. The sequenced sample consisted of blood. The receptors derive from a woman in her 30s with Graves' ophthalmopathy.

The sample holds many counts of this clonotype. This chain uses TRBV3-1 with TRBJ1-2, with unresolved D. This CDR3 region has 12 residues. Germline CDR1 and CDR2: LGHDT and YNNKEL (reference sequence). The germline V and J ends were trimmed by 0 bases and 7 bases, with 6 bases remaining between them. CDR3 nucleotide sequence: TGTGCCAGCAGCCAAGAATGGGTTGGCTACACCTTC. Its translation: CASSQEWVGYTF. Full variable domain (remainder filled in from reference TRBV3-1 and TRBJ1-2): DTAVSQTPKYLVTQMGNDKSIKCEQNLGHDTMYWYKQDSKKFLKIMFSYNNKELIINETVPNRFSPKSPDKAHLNLHINSLELGDSAVYFCASSQEWVGYTFGSGTRLTVV.

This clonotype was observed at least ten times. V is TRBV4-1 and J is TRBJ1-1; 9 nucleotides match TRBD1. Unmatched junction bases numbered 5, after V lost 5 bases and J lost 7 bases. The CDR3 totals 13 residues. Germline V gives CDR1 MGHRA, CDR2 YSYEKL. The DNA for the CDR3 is TGCGCCAGCAGCGGAGGACAGGGGCGTGAAGCTTTCTTT. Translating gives CASSGGQGREAFF.

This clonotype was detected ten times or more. CDR3 nucleotides: TGTGCCAGCAGTTCCTTAGCGGGGCGAACCTACGAGCAGTACTTC. This gives the protein CASSSLAGRTYEQYF. V and J are TRBV12-3 or TRBV12-4 and TRBJ2-7; 8 bases map to TRBD2. CDR3 length: 15 amino acids. With V trimmed by 4 bases and J by 2 bases, 7 bases remained unmatched.

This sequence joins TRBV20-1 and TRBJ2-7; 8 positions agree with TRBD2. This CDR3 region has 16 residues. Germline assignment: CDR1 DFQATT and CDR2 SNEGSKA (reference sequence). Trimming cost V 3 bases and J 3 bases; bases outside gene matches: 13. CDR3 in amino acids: CSARTVRLAGNYEQYF. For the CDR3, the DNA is TGCAGTGCTAGGACCGTCCGGCTAGCGGGTAACTACGAGCAGTACTTC.

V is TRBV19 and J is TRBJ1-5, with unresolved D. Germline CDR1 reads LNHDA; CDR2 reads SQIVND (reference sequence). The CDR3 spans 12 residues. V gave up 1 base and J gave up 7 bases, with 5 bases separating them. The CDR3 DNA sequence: TGTGCCAGTAGTATAGGGATGCAGCCCCAGCATTTT. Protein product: CASSIGMQPQHF.

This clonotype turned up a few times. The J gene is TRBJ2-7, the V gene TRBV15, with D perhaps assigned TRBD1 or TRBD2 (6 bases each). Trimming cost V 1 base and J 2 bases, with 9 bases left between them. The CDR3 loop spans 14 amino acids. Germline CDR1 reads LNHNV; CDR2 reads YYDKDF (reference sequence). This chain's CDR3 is CATSRVRGPYEQYF. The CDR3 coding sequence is TGTGCCACCAGCAGAGTCCGGGGGCCCTACGAGCAGTACTTC.

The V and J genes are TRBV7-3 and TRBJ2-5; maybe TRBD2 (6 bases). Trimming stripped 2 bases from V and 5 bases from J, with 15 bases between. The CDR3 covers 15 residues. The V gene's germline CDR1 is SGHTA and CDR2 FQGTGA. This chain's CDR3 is CASSLFQGGTETQYF. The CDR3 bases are TGTGCCAGCAGCTTATTTCAAGGCGGGACGGAGACCCAGTACTTC. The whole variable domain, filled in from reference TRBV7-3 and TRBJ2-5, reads GAGVSQTPSNKVTEKGKYVELRCDPISGHTALYWYRQSLGQGPEFLIYFQGTGAADDSGLPNDRFFAVRPEGSVSTLKIQRTERGDSAVYLCASSLFQGGTETQYFGPGTRLLVL.

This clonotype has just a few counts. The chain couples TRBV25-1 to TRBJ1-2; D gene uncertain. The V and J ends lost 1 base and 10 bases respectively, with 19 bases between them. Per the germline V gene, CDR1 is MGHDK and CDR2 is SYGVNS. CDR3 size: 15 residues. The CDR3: CASSESMGFSEVYTF. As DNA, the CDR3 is TGTGCCAGCAGTGAATCCATGGGGTTCTCAGAGGTCTACACCTTC.